The clone carrying this TCR beta chain occurred many times. This sample is drawn from a study of blood T cells in healthy people across ages. Using a J-beta primer mix together with a sample-barcoded 5' primer, a second PCR was run for about 6 to 12 cycles. TCRdb used MiXCR to reprocess the 5' RACE reads, holding one entry per CDR3 protein. The sample yields 1.5 million to 1.9 million distinct CDR3 sequences, approximately 43% seen once. This CDR3 contains 14 residues. The ends were cut back, 3 bases at V and 0 bases at J, with 9 bases in the middle. This sequence originates from a woman aged 18-29 years in good health. The sequenced sample was blood. V and J are TRBV12-3 or TRBV12-4 and TRBJ2-7; weak D call: TRBD1 (5 bases). CDR3 loop: CASSFAGLSYEQYF. For the CDR3, the DNA is TGTGCCAGCAGTTTTGCAGGGCTCTCCTACGAGCAGTACTTC.